Below, 9 T cell receptor beta chains from the same sample are listed, as sequenced in a study of blood T cell repertoires in COVID-19. The table came from immunoSEQ multiplex PCR; TCRdb's copy has only in-frame clones and leaves some out. The table records some 140,000 clones, 85% of them present only once. The sample comprised peripheral blood. The receptor set was obtained from a human donor in a cohort sampled during active COVID-19.

The chain couples TRBV11-2 to TRBJ1-6; 7 nucleotides match TRBD1. The CDR3 extends over 18 amino acids. Germline values: CDR1 SGHAT, CDR2 FQNNGV. J gave up 7 bases and V 3 bases, and 15 bases lay outside the gene matches. As DNA, the CDR3 is TGTGCCAGCAGCTTGCGACAGGGAAGGGTCGTAGGAAATTCACCCCTCCACTTT. It yields the protein CASSLRQGRVVGNSPLHF.

The chain joins TRBV7-2 to TRBJ1-1; 9 bases map to TRBD1. With 7 bases clipped from V and 8 bases from J, the junction kept 14 bases outside the gene matches. Germline V gene lookup returns CDR1 SGHTA and CDR2 FQGNSA. The CDR3 spans 15 residues. CDR3 region: CASNRDRVGLGEAFF. For the CDR3, the DNA is TGTGCCAGCAACCGGGACAGGGTGGGCTTGGGAGAAGCTTTCTTT.

This clone was counted at least ten times. This chain joins TRBV11-3 and TRBJ2-2, with 9 bases lining up with TRBD1. The CDR3 sequence is 14 residues long. Germline lookup yields CDR1 SGHNT and CDR2 YENEEA. V was pared by 7 bases and J by 5 bases, with 5 bases of the junction left unmatched. Written as DNA, the CDR3 is TGTGCCAGCAACACAGGGGGCGCGACCGGGGAGCTGTTTTTT. It encodes CASNTGGATGELFF.

The chain is built from TRBV27 and TRBJ1-1; the match to TRBD1 covers 7 bases. Trimming removed 5 bases from V and 0 bases from J; junction bases left unmatched: 3. The CDR3 contains 14 residues. Per the germline V gene, CDR1 is MNHEY and CDR2 is SMNVEV (reference sequence). As DNA, the CDR3 is TGTGCCAGCAGTGACAGGGCAATGAACACTGAAGCTTTCTTT. Its translation is CASSDRAMNTEAFF.

V usage is TRBV5-8 and J usage is TRBJ2-5; 7 bases line up with TRBD1. The germline CDR1 and CDR2 sequences are SGHTS and YDEGEE. The CDR3 totals 14 residues. V lost 2 bases, J lost 5 bases, and 6 bases stayed unmatched. The CDR3 sequence: CASSLITGVETQYF. CDR3 in DNA: TGTGCCAGCAGCTTAATTACAGGGGTGGAGACCCAGTACTTC.

The chain combines TRBV19 with TRBJ2-1; 7 bases map to TRBD2. This CDR3 has 13 residues. Germline V gene lookup returns CDR1 LNHDA and CDR2 SQIVND (reference sequence). J lost 9 bases, V lost 5 bases, and 7 bases had no gene match. As DNA, the CDR3 is TGTGCCAGTAGTCAGGCGCGGGGGTTTGAGCAGTTCTTC. Its translation: CASSQARGFEQFF.

The gene calls are TRBV9 and TRBJ2-7; TRBD1 matches 10 bases. V was clipped by 4 bases and J by 6 bases; unmatched bases: 10. The germline V gene encodes CDR1 SGDLS and CDR2 YYNGEE. CDR3 size: 15 residues. The DNA of the CDR3 is TGTGCCAGCAGCTTGGGACAGGGGAGAGTCTCCGAGCAGTACTTC. It is translated as CASSLGQGRVSEQYF.

The chain joins TRBV5-4 to TRBJ1-2; 9 nucleotides line up with TRBD1. From germline, CDR1 is SGHNT and CDR2 YYREEE (reference sequence). V lost 5 bases to trimming and J lost 5 bases; unmatched junction nucleotides: 4. This CDR3 has 13 residues. In nucleotides, the CDR3 is TGTGCCAGCAGGGTGACAGGGGGGTATGGCTACACCTTC. Amino acids: CASRVTGGYGYTF.

V and J are TRBV5-6 and TRBJ2-3; no firm D call. Trimming pared 1 base from V and 6 bases from J, leaving 15 bases between. The CDR3 spans 15 residues. The germline CDR1 and CDR2 sequences are SGHDT and YYEEEE. CDR3 sequence reads: CASSLYLIYGDTQYF. In nucleotides, the CDR3 is TGTGCCAGCAGCTTGTATCTCATCTACGGGGATACGCAGTATTTT.